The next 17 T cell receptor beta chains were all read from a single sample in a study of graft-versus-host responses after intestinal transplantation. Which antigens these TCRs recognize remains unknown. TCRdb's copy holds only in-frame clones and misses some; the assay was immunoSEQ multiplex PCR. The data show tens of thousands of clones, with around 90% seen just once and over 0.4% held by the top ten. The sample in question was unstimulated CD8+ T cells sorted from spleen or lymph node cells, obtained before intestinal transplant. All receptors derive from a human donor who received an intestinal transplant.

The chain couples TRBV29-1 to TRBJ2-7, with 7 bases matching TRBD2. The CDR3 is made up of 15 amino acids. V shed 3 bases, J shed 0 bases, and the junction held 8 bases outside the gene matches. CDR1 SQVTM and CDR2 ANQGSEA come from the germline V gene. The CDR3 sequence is CSVEPLGGSSYEQYF. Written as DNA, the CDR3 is TGCAGCGTTGAGCCCCTGGGGGGGAGCTCCTACGAGCAGTACTTC.

DNA for the CDR3: TGTGCCTGGAGAGTTCCACCGGGACACCCGACTGCAACTAATGAAAAACTGTTTTTT. As protein: CAWRVPPGHPTATNEKLFF. This rearrangement joins TRBV30 to TRBJ1-4; D is perhaps TRBD1 (6 bases). V lost 3 bases, J lost 0 bases, and 23 bases lay in between. Looked up from germline, CDR1 is GTSNPN and CDR2 is SVGIG (reference sequence). CDR3 length: 19 residues.

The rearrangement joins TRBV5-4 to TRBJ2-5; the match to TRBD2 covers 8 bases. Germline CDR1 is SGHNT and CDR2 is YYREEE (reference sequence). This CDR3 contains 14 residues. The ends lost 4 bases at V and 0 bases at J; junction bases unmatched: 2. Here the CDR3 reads CASSLLADQETQYF. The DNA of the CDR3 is TGTGCCAGCAGCCTACTAGCGGACCAAGAGACCCAGTACTTC.

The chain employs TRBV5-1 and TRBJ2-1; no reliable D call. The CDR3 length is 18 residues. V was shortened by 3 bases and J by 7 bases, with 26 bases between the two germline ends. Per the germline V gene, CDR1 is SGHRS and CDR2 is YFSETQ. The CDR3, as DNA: TGCGCCAGCAGCTCCCATTGGTCGAAGTTTTCGGTTTTGAATGAGCAGTTCTTC. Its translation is CASSSHWSKFSVLNEQFF.

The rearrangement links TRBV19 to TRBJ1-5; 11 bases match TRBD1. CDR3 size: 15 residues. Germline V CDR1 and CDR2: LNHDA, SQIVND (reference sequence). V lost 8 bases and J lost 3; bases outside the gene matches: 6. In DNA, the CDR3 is TGTGCCAGTTGTCAGGGACAGGGGGACAATCAGCCCCAGCATTTT. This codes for CASCQGQGDNQPQHF.

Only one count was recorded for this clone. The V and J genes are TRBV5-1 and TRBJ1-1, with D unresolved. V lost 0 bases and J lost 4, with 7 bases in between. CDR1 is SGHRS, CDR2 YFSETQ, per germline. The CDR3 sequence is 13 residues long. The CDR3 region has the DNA TGCGCCAGCAGCTTGGCGGGTCCCACTGAAGCTTTCTTT. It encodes CASSLAGPTEAFF. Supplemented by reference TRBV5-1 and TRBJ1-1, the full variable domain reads KAGVTQTPRYLIKTRGQQVTLSCSPISGHRSVSWYQQTPGQGLQFLFEYFSETQRNKGNFPGRFSGRQFSNSRSEMNVSTLELGDSALYLCASSLAGPTEAFFGQGTRLTVV.

CDR3 in DNA: TGCGCCAGCAGCCAAGTAGTGGGACAGCTCTACGAGCAGTACTTC. It yields the protein CASSQVVGQLYEQYF. The chain uses TRBV4-1 and TRBJ2-7; 7 bases are a match to TRBD1. This CDR3 spans 15 amino acids. Germline V gene lookup returns CDR1 MGHRA and CDR2 YSYEKL. The V gene end was trimmed by 1 base and the J gene end by 3 bases; junction bases not matched to a gene: 6.

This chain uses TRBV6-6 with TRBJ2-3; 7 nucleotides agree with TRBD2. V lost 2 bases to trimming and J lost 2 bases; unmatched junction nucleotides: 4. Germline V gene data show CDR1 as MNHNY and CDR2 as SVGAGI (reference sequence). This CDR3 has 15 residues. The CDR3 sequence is CASSYGTTTTDTQYF. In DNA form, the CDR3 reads TGTGCCAGCAGTTACGGGACTACAACCACAGATACGCAGTATTTT.

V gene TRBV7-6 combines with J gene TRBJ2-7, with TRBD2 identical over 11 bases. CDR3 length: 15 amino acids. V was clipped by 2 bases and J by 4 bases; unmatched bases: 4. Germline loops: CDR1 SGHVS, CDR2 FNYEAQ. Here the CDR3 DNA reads TGTGCCAGCAGCTTACTAGCGGGGGGTCCTTACGAGCAGTACTTC. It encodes CASSLLAGGPYEQYF.

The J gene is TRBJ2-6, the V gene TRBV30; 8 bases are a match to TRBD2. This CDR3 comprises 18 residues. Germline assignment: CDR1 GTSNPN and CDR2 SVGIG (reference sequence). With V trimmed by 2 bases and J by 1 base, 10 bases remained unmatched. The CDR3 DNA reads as TGTGCCTGGAGTCCCGGGGGGGGGACGGAATCTGGGGCCAACGTCCTGACTTTC. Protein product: CAWSPGGGTESGANVLTF.

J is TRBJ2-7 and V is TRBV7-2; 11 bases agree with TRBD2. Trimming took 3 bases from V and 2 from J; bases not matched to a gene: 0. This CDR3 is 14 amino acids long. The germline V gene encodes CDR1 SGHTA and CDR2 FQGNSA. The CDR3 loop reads CASSFSGGAYEQYF. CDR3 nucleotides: TGTGCCAGCAGCTTTAGCGGGGGGGCCTACGAGCAGTACTTC.

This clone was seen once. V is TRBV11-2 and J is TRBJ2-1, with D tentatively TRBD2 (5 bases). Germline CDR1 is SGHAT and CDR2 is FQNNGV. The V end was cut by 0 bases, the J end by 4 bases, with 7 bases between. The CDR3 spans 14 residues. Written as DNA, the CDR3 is TGTGCCAGCAGCTTAGATCGGGGTTACAATGAGCAGTTCTTC. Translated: CASSLDRGYNEQFF.

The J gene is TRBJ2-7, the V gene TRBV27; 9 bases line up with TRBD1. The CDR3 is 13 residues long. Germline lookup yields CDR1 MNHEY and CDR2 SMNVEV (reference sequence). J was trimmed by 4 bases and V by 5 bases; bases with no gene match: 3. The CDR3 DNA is TGTGCCAGCAGTCCGGGACAGGGTTACGAGCAGTACTTC. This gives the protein CASSPGQGYEQYF.

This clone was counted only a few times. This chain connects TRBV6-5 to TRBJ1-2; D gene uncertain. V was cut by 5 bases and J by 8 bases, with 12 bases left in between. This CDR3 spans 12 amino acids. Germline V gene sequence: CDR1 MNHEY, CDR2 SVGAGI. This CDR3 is CASSGGLGGYTF. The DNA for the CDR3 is TGTGCCAGCAGTGGCGGCCTTGGAGGCTACACCTTC.

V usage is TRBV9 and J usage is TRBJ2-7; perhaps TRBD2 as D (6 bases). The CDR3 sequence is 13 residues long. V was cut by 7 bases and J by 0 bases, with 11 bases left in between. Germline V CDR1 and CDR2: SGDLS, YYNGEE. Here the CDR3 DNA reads TGTGCCAGCGCTGACGGGAGCTCCTACGAGCAGTACTTC. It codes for CASADGSSYEQYF.

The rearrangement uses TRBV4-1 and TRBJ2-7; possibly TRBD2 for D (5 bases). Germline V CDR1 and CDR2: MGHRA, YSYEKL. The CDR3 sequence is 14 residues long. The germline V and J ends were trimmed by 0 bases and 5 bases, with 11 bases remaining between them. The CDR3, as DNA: TGCGCCAGCAGCCAAGAAAGGGCGGGTGACGAGCAGTACTTC. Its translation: CASSQERAGDEQYF.

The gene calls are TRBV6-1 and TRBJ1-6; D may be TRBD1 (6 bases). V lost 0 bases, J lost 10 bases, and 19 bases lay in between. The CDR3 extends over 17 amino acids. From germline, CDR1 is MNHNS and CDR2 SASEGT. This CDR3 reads CASSEAGGAGHRSPLHF. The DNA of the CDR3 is TGTGCCAGCAGTGAAGCAGGGGGGGCTGGCCACCGGTCACCCCTCCACTTT.